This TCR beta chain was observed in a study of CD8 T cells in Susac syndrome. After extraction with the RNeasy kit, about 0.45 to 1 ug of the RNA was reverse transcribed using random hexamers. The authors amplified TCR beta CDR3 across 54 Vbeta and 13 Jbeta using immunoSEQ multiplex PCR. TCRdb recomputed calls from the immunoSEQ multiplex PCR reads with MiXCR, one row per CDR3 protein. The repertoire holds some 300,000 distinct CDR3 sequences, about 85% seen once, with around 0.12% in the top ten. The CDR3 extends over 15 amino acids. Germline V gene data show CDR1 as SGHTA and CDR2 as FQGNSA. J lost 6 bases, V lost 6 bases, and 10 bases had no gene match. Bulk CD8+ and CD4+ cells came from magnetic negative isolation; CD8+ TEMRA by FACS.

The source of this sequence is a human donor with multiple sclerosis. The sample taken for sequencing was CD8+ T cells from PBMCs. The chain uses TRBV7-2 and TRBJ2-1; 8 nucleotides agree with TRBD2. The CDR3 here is CASRSSGSKGNEQFF. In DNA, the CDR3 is TGTGCCAGCAGATCCAGCGGGAGTAAGGGCAATGAGCAGTTCTTC. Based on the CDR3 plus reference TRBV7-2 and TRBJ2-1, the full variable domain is GAGVSQSPSNKVTEKGKDVELRCDPISGHTALYWYRQSLGQGLEFLIYFQGNSAPDKSGLPSDRFSAERTGGSVSTLTIQRTQQEDSAVYLCASRSSGSKGNEQFFGPGTRLTVL.